The clone carrying this T cell receptor beta chain has only a few counts. The antigen remains unidentified. Amplification of TCR alpha and beta CDR3 regions from RNA used iRepertoire nested multiplex PCR. For one-step reverse transcription and amplification, about 85-400 ng of tissue mRNA or PBMC total RNA was used. TCRdb redid the calling of the multiplex PCR reads with MiXCR, one entry per CDR3 protein. The sample holds tens of thousands of distinct CDR3 sequences, 20% to 25% seen once. This sample is part of a study of glioma-infiltrating T cells. The CDR3 is made up of 16 amino acids. The J segment lost 0 bases and the V segment lost 2 bases, leaving 4 bases of the junction unmatched. From germline, CDR1 is KGHSH and CDR2 LQKENI. Study-wide findings and caveats: Only very few CDR3 sequences appeared in both tissue and blood. Gliomas, especially low-grade, showed above-expected tissue-blood divergence; non-neoplastic patients showed below.

This sequence was found in a human donor with low-grade glioma or glioblastoma, undergoing nonglioma brain surgery, or in good health (not recorded which). Material: glioma tissue, nonneoplastic brain tissue, or PBMCs (not recorded which). The J gene is TRBJ2-5, the V gene TRBV18, with 9 bases identical to TRBD2. The CDR3 spells CASSPSTSGHQETQYF. The CDR3 region has the DNA TGTGCCAGCTCACCAAGCACTAGCGGGCACCAAGAGACCCAGTACTTC.